This TCR beta chain originates from a study of T cell responses to AZD1222 COVID-19 vaccine. Produced via immunoSEQ multiplex PCR; TCRdb's table is partial and in-frame only. The table has over 95,000 clones, roughly nine tenths seen once. CDR1 LGHNA and CDR2 YNFKEQ come from the germline V gene. CDR3 length equals 16 residues. V shed 1 base and J 3 bases; nucleotides not matched to a gene: 6. The clonotype originates from an adult in good health. The sequencing used peripheral blood, collected on day 0 of AZD1222 vaccination. The chain employs TRBV4-2 and TRBJ2-3; 8 bases map to TRBD2. The CDR3 DNA reads as TGTGCCAGCAGCCAAGTTACGGGGGGGACAACAGATACGCAGTATTTT. Its translation: CASSQVTGGTTDTQYF.